This T cell receptor (beta chain) comes out of a study of blood T cell repertoires in COVID-19. Background on the study: The study drew acute and convalescent COVID-19 samples from the United States, Italy and Spain. PBMCs, B-cell-depleted T cells, or T cells provided the cDNA or gDNA that made up the material.

Note on this clone: This same CDR3 is encoded by further DNA sequences in the sample.

How the authors handled the data: Amplification from reference gene primers served as the basis for estimated nucleated cell counts. Libraries were prepared by immunoSEQ multiplex PCR; TCRdb keeps only in-frame clonotypes and omits some of them. V and J calls plus clone size are reproduced from that table; the DNA served to infer D and trimming. The data hold some 180,000 clones, with more than 75% observed a single time. The source is a woman between 50 and 59 years old with active or convalescent COVID-19. The sequenced sample consisted of peripheral blood.

CDR3 in DNA: TGTGCCACCAGTGATTTTGGGGGGAGAGAGACCCAGTACTTC. Translating it yields CATSDFGGRETQYF. The rearrangement joins TRBV24-1 to TRBJ2-5, with D possibly being TRBD2 (6 bases). The CDR3 length is 14 residues. V was pared by 1 base and J by 4 bases, with 9 bases between. The germline V gene has CDR1 KGHDR and CDR2 SFDVKD.